The TCR beta chain under discussion was sequenced for a study of beta chain features in type 1 diabetes. Study-wide background: Age, gender, cell numbers and subset yield matched between patients and controls.

The whole isolated RNA underwent reverse transcription, so sequencing captured expressed TCRB transcripts. Sequencing used immunoSEQ multiplex PCR; TCRdb keeps in-frame clones, though not all of them. Among about 260,000 clones listed, 20% were seen once. Study results and caveats: A greater similarity of naive, central memory and Treg TCRB repertoires was seen among patients than among healthy donors. Moderate but significant shortening of TCRB CDR3s was recorded in all four CD4+ subsets from Type 1 diabetes patients. Cells with high TCR expression could be over-represented when cDNA is sequenced.

Every participating donor gave one draw, a heparinised blood sample averaging about 116 mL. Between the trimmed V and J ends, which lost 4 bases and 1 base, there was a span of 25 bases. In germline, CDR1 is SGHTA, CDR2 FQGNSA. This CDR3 is built from 19 residues. There are a few counts of this clone. What it recognizes is unknown. V usage is TRBV7-2 and J usage is TRBJ1-2; D call uncertain. The sequence came from a woman in her forties with type 1 diabetes. The sequencing input was naive CD4+ T cells from blood. CDR3 sequence reads: CASSSHPPGTTGNNYGYTF. The CDR3 region has the DNA TGTGCCAGCAGCTCCCACCCACCGGGAACTACGGGTAATAACTATGGCTACACCTTC.